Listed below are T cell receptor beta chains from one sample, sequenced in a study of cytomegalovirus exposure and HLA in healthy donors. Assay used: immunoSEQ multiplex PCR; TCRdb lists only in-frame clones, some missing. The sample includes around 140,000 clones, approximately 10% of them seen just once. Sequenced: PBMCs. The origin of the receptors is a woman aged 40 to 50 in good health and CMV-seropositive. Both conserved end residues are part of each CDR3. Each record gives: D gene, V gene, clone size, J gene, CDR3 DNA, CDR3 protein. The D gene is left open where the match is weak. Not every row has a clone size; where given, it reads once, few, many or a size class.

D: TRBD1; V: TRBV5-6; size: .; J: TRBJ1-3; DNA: TGTGCCAGCAGCTTACAGGGGTTAGTTTCTGGAAACACCATATATTTT; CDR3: CASSLQGLVSGNTIYF
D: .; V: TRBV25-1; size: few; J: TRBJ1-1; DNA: TGTGCCAGCAGTGAGGCAGGGCCCCGTACGAACACTGAAGCTTTCTTT; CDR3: CASSEAGPRTNTEAFF
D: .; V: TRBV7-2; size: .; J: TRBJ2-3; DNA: TGTGCCAGCAGCTTAGCGCAGGGGAGAGATACGCAGTATTTT; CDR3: CASSLAQGRDTQYF
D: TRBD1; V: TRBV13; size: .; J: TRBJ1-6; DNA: TGTGCCAGCAGCGCCGGAGGGACAGATAATTCACCCCTCCACTTT; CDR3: CASSAGGTDNSPLHF
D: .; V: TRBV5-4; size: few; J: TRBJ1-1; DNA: TGTGCCAGCGGGGGGGAGGACACTGAAGCTTTCTTT; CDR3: CASGGEDTEAFF
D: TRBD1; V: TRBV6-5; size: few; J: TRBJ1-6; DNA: TGTGCCGTCGGGACAGGGGATAATTCACCCCTCCACTTT; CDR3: CAVGTGDNSPLHF
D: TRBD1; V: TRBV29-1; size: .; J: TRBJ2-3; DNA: TGCAGCGTTGAAGGAGGGGGCCGAGCAGATACGCAGTATTTT; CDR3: CSVEGGGRADTQYF
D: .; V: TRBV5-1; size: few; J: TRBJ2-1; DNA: TGCGCCAGCAGCCTATTAGCGGTTTCGGAAGACAATGAGCAGTTCTTC; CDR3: CASSLLAVSEDNEQFF
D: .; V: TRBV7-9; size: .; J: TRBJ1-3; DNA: TGTGCCAGCGGACGGGACTCTGGAAACACCATATATTTT; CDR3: CASGRDSGNTIYF
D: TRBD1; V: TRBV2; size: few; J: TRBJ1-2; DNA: TGTGCCAGCAGCTACCGGGGACAGGGGGCGGGTGGCTACACCTTC; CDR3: CASSYRGQGAGGYTF
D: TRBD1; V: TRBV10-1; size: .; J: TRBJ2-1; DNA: TGCGCCAGCAGTGAGACGGGACAGGGTTTCGGTGAGCAGTTCTTC; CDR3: CASSETGQGFGEQFF
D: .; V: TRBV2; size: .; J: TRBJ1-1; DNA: TGTGCCAGTTGCTTCGGGAACAGAATGAACACTGAAGCTTTCTTT; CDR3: CASCFGNRMNTEAFF
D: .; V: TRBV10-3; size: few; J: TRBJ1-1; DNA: TGTGCCATCACCGGACAGCTGAACACTGAAGCTTTCTTT; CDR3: CAITGQLNTEAFF
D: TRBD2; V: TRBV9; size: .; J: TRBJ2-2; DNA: TGTGCCAGCAGCGTAGAGAGACTAGCGGGGGGGGCCGGGGAGCTGTTTTTT; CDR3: CASSVERLAGGAGELFF
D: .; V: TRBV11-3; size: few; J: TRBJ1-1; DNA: TGTGCCAGCAGCTTAGGGCAGAACACTGAAGCTTTCTTT; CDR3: CASSLGQNTEAFF
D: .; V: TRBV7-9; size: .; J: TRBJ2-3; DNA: TGTGCCAGCAGGGCCAGGGGAGTAAGCACAGATACGCAGTATTTT; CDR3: CASRARGVSTDTQYF
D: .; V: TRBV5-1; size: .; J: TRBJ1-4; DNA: TGCGCCAGCAGCTTTATTGGGCCTGGGGAAAAACTGTTTTTT; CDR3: CASSFIGPGEKLFF
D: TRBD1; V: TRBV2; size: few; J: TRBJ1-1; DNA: TGTGCCAGCAGTGAAGCGCTTCAGGGGGGAATCGGGACTGAAGCTTTCTTT; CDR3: CASSEALQGGIGTEAFF